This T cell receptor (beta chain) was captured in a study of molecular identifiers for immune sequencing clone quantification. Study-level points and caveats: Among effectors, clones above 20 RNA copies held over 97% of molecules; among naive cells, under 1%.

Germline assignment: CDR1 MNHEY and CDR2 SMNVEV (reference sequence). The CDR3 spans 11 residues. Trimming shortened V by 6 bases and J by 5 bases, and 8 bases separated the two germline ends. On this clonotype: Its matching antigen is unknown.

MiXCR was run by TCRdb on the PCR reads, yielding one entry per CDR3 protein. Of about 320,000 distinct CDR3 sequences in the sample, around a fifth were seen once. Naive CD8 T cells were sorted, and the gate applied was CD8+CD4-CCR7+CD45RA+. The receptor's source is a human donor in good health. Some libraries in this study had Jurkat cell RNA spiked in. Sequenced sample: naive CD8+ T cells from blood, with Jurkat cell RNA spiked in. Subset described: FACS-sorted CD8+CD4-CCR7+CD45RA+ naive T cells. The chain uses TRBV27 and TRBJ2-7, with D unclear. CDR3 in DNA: TGTGCCAGCAGACTCGGGCACGAGCAGTACTTC. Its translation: CASRLGHEQYF.